The rows below give T cell receptor beta chains drawn from one sample of a study of blood T cell repertoires in COVID-19. This table comes from immunoSEQ multiplex PCR, and its TCRdb copy is limited to in-frame clones, with some not included. The data contain 150,000 to 200,000 clones, 80% to 85% of them seen just once; the ten biggest clones take up around 5.2%. Sample: peripheral blood. Source of these receptors: a woman under 40 with acute or convalescent COVID-19. Each CDR3 is given with its conserved first and last residue. The D gene is left open where the match is weak. Only part of the rows carry a size: once, few, many, or a class if the clone is expanded.

clone_size d_call j_call v_call cdr3_nt cdr3_aa
. TRBD2 TRBJ2-1 TRBV6-2/TRBV6-3 TGTGCCAGCAGTTACGGGCTAGCGGGGATTGACAATGAGCAGTTCTTC CASSYGLAGIDNEQFF
. . TRBJ2-7 TRBV29-1 TGCAGCGTTTCGCAGGGCTCCTACGAGCAGTACTTC CSVSQGSYEQYF
. TRBD1 TRBJ2-5 TRBV19 TGTGCCAGTAGTACAACCGGGACAGGGGCAGAGACCCAGTACTTC CASSTTGTGAETQYF
. TRBD2 TRBJ2-3 TRBV5-8 TGTGCCAGCAGCCCTACTTTACTAGCGGGAGTGAGAGATACGCAGTATTTT CASSPTLLAGVRDTQYF
. TRBD1 TRBJ2-7 TRBV30 TGTGCCTGGAGTGACAGGGGGAGCTACGAGCAGTACTTC CAWSDRGSYEQYF
. . TRBJ2-5 TRBV7-2 TGTGCCAGCAGGTCGACTAGACCGGGAGAGACCCAGTACTTC CASRSTRPGETQYF
. TRBD2 TRBJ2-1 TRBV19 TGTGCCAGTAAGGCTAGCGGGCCCTTCTCCTACAATGAGCAGTTCTTC CASKASGPFSYNEQFF
once . TRBJ1-2 TRBV3-1/TRBV3-2 TGTGCCAGCAGCCAAGAATTTGGCAACTATGGCTACACCTTC CASSQEFGNYGYTF
few . TRBJ1-1 TRBV10-3 TGTGCCATCAGTGAGACAGTGAACACTGAAGCTTTCTTT CAISETVNTEAFF
. TRBD2 TRBJ2-1 TRBV7-2 TGTGCCAGCAGTAGTAGGACTAGCGGGAGCTACAATGAGCAGTTCTTC CASSSRTSGSYNEQFF